This section outlines one T cell receptor (beta chain) sequence together with its context. At one end, the junction sequence differs from germline, possibly due to a read error. This CDR3 comprises 15 residues. Per the germline V gene, CDR1 is SEHNR and CDR2 is FQNEAQ (reference sequence). 13 Jbeta primers and 60 Vbeta primers were used for the PCR. Sequencing used immunoSEQ multiplex PCR; TCRdb keeps in-frame clones, though not all of them. The sample lists 100,000 to 150,000 clones, approximately 72% seen once, with 1.5% to 1.9% in the top ten. This sample is part of a study of cytomegalovirus exposure and HLA in healthy donors.

This TCR derives from a man aged 18 to 29 in good health and CMV-seronegative. Specimen: PBMCs. The J gene is TRBJ2-7, the V gene TRBV7-9, with 16 bases fitting TRBD2. The chain's CDR3 is CSSSAGLAGGYEQYF. In nucleotides, the CDR3 is TGTTCCAGCAGCGCGGGACTAGCGGGAGGGTACGAGCAGTACTTC.